This TCR beta chain was sequenced during a study of shared clonotypes between healthy human individuals. This clone appeared a single time. Its cognate antigen is unknown. Genomic DNA (from each subset) was split evenly across several immunoSEQ plates. The table came from immunoSEQ multiplex PCR; TCRdb's copy has only in-frame clones and leaves some out. The repertoire holds some 2,000,000 clones, approximately 95% seen once, with 0.13% in the top ten. Study-level findings and limits: Non-shared clonotypes displayed generation probabilities falling below those of clonotypes present in all four donors. When naive CD4 clonotypes were compared across a few donors, about 4.8% were shared.

Between the trimmed V and J ends, which lost 2 bases and 2 bases, there was a span of 10 bases. The CDR3 extends over 14 amino acids. Germline V CDR1 and CDR2: MNHEY, SVGAGI. The V gene is TRBV6-5, the J gene TRBJ2-7; the D gene could be TRBD1 or TRBD2 (5 bases each). The TCR was taken from a man younger than 30 in good health. The sequenced sample was naive CD4+ T cells sorted from blood. The subset was: CD45RA+ positively selected. The CDR3 DNA follows: TGTGCCAGCAGTTACGACGGGACCACCTACGAGCAGTACTTC. Its translation is CASSYDGTTYEQYF.